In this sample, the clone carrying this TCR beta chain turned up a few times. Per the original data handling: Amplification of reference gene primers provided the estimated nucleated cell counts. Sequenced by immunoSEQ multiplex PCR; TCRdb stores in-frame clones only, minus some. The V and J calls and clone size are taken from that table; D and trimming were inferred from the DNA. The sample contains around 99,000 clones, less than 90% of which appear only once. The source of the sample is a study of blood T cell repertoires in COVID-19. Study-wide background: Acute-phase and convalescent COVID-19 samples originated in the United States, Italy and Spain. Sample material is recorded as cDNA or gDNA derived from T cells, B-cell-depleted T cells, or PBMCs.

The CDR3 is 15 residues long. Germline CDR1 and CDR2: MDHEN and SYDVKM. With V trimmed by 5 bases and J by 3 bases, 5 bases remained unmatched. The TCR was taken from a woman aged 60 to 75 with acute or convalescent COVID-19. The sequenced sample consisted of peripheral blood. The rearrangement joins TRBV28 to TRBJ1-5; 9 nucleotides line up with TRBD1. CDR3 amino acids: CASSPGTGNNQPQHF. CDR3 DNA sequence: TGTGCCAGCAGTCCCGGGACAGGGAACAATCAGCCCCAGCATTTT.